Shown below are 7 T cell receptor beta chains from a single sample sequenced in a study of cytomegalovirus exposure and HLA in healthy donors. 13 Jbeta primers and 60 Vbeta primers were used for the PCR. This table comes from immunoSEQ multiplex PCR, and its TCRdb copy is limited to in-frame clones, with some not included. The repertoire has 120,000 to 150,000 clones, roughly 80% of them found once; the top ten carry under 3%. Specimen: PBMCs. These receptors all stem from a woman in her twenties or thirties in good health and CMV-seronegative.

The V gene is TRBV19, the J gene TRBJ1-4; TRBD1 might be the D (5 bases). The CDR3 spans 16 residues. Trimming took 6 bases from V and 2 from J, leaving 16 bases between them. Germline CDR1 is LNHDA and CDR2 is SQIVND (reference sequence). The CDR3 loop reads CASSGGFIATNEKLFF. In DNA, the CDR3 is TGTGCCAGTAGCGGGGGGTTTATAGCGACTAATGAAAAACTGTTTTTT.

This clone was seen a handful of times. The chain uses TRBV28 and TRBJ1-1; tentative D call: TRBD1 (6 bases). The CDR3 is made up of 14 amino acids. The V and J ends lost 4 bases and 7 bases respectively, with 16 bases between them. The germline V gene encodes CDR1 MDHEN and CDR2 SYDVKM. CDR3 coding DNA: TGTGCCAGCAGTTCTACCGGGACACACCATGAAGCTTTCTTT. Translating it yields CASSSTGTHHEAFF. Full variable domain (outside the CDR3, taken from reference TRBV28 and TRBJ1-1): DVKVTQSSRYLVKRTGEKVFLECVQDMDHENMFWYRQDPGLGLRLIYFSYDVKMKEKGDIPEGYSVSREKKERFSLILESASTNQTSMYLCASSSTGTHHEAFFGQGTRLTVV.

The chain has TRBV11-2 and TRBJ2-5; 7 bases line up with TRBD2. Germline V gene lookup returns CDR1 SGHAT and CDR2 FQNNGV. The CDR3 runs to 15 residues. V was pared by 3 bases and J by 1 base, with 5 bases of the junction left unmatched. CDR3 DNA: TGTGCCAGCAGCTTTGGCGGGGGAGGCCAAGAGACCCAGTACTTC. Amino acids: CASSFGGGGQETQYF. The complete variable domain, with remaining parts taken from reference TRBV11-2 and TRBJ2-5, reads EAGVAQSPRYKIIEKRQSVAFWCNPISGHATLYWYQQILGQGPKLLIQFQNNGVVDDSQLPKDRFSAERLKGVDSTLKIQPAKLEDSAVYLCASSFGGGGQETQYFGPGTRLLVL.

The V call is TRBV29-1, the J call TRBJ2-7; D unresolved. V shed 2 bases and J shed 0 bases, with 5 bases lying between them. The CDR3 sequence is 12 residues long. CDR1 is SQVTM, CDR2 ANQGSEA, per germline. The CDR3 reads CSVETSSYEQYF. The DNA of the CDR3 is TGCAGCGTTGAAACGAGCTCCTACGAGCAGTACTTC.

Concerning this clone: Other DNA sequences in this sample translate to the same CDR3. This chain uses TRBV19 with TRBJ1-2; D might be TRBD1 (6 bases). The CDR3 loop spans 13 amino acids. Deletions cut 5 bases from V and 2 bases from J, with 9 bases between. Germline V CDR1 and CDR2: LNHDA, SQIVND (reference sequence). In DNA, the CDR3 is TGTGCCAGTAGTCCCAGGGGAAACTATGGCTACACCTTC. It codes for CASSPRGNYGYTF.

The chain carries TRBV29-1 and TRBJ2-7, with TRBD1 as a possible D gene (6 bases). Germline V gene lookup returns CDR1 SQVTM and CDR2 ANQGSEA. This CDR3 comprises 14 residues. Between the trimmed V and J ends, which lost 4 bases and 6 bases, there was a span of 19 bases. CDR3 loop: CSVVFDRPSGEQYF. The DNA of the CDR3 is TGCAGCGTTGTCTTTGACAGGCCGAGCGGCGAGCAGTACTTC.

In nucleotides, the CDR3 is TGTGCCAGCAGTGACGTAGAGACCCAGTACTTC. This codes for CASSDVETQYF. The chain is built from TRBV2 and TRBJ2-5; unclear D gene. CDR3 length equals 11 residues. The germline V gene encodes CDR1 SNHLY and CDR2 FYNNEI. Deletions cut 3 bases from V and 4 bases from J, with 3 bases between.